This TCR beta chain stems from a study of T cell responses to AZD1222 COVID-19 vaccine. Study as a whole: Pooling covered second doses at about 4 or about 12 weeks.

As to this clone: What it recognizes is unknown.

The V gene's germline CDR1 is SGDLS and CDR2 YYNGEE. V was trimmed by 0 bases and J by 7 bases, leaving 10 bases between them. This CDR3 is built from 13 residues. Measured with immunoSEQ multiplex PCR; TCRdb has only the in-frame clones, and not every one. The sample has some 120,000 clones, about 90% seen once. Study-wide points: Within unmutated variant regions lay the reported targets of nearly half of spike-specific TCRs. Clonal diversity was possibly underestimated, and the donors were mostly white British, with more females. Vaccine-associated CD4 TCRs spanned spike, dominant at 160-218 and 743-854.

Material: peripheral blood, obtained on day 0 of AZD1222 vaccination. The source is an adult in good health. The rearrangement links TRBV9 to TRBJ1-2; weak D call: TRBD1 (5 bases). CDR3 DNA: TGTGCCAGCAGCGTAGAAGGGGTTGGTGGCTACACCTTC. Its protein product is CASSVEGVGGYTF.